These T cell receptor beta chains were read from a single sample in a study of shared clonotypes between healthy human individuals. Sequencing was performed with immunoSEQ multiplex PCR; in TCRdb, only in-frame clones are kept and a portion is missing. The table records about 1 million clones, about 75% of them present only once. The sample was memory CD4+ T cells sorted from blood. Receptors originate from a man aged 18 to 29 in good health. Each CDR3 is given without its conserved first and last residue. Size tells how often a clone was seen (once, few, many) or the class of an expanded clone, and some rows leave it out.

v_call	clone_size	j_call	cdr3_aa
TRBV5-5	-	TRBJ1-6	ASSRDQNRGIHSPLH
TRBV30	-	TRBJ1-2	AGLIQGTGGYT
TRBV5-1	-	TRBJ2-1	ASQRLAGTEQF
TRBV7-7	-	TRBJ2-5	ASSLEGLGGQY
TRBV19	-	TRBJ2-5	ASREGTSGLETQY
TRBV7-8	-	TRBJ2-2	ASSFSTSGGNTGELF
TRBV4-3	few	TRBJ2-1	ASSQPPGTSGRNEQF
TRBV10-1	-	TRBJ2-7	ASSESYLGSDYEQY
TRBV5-4	-	TRBJ1-6	ASSSGGSSYNSPLH
TRBV5-4	-	TRBJ2-7	ASSPGTSGFYEQY
TRBV18	-	TRBJ2-5	ASSRGQKETQY
TRBV28	-	TRBJ1-4	ASRRQGVYEKLF
TRBV9	-	TRBJ2-6	ASSQGGISGANVLT
TRBV5-4	-	TRBJ2-7	ASSLAMGREQY
TRBV5-4	-	TRBJ2-3	ASSVMTGAPSTDTQY
TRBV6-1	-	TRBJ2-1	ASLRREDLNEQF
TRBV5-1	-	TRBJ1-1	ASSPGTGAF
TRBV29-1	-	TRBJ2-1	SVGRGYNEQF
TRBV6-5	-	TRBJ1-2	ASKLGNGYT
TRBV9	-	TRBJ1-3	ASSVGGGNTIY
TRBV27	-	TRBJ2-1	ASSLLLLAGANEQF
TRBV29-1	-	TRBJ1-1	SVVRTGRNTEAF
TRBV4-3	-	TRBJ2-7	ASSQRLGLLYEQY
TRBV5-1	-	TRBJ1-1	ASSPWDAREFAF
TRBV5-1	-	TRBJ1-4	ASSPGQGPNEKLF
TRBV5-4	-	TRBJ1-2	ASSLEGGNYGYT
TRBV18	-	TRBJ2-7	ASSRGQKGAYEQY